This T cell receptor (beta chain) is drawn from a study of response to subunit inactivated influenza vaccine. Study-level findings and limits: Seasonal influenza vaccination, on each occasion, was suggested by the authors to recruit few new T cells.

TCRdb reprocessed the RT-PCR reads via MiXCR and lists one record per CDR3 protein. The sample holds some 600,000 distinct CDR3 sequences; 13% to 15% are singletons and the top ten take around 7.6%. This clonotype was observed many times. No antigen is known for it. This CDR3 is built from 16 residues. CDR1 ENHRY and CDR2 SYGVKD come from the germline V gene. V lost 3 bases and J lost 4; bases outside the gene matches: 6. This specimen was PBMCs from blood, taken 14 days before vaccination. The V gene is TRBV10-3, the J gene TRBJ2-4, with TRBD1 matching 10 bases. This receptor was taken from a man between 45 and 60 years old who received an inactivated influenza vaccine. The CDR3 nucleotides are TGTGCCATCAGTGATTCGGGACAGGGGAATAAAAACATTCAGTACTTC. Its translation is CAISDSGQGNKNIQYF.